This T cell receptor (beta chain) was captured in a study of blood T cell repertoires in COVID-19. Assay: immunoSEQ multiplex PCR; the TCRdb copy retains only in-frame clones and omits some. The repertoire consists of fewer than 350,000 clones, with approximately 90% occurring once and the leading ten covering approximately 6%. Trimming removed 7 bases at V and 5 bases at J, with 8 bases between. Looked up from germline, CDR1 is MGHDK and CDR2 is SYGVNS. The CDR3 runs to 11 residues. Two negative PCRs, clearance, or symptom resolution were required of recovered Cohort 3 donors. This clonotype was obtained from a woman aged 40 to 49 who had recovered from COVID-19. The chain links TRBV25-1 to TRBJ2-5; the D gene is possibly TRBD2 (6 bases). Sequenced: PBMCs or T cells enriched from blood (not recorded which). DNA of the CDR3: TGTGCCAGCACTGGGGGGGAGACCCAGTACTTC. This translates into CASTGGETQYF.